The 10 T cell receptor beta chains given below trace back to one sample, sequenced in a study of blood T cell repertoires in COVID-19. Assay: immunoSEQ multiplex PCR; the TCRdb copy retains only in-frame clones and omits some. The sample lists roughly 130,000 clones; 84% were seen once. The sequencing sample was made of peripheral blood. The origin of the receptors is a man younger than 45 with COVID-19, enrolled during active disease.

The V and J genes are TRBV6-2 or TRBV6-3 and TRBJ1-2; TRBD1 matches 8 bases. The CDR3 length is 15 residues. V trimming: 4 bases; J trimming: 5 bases; junction bases outside the gene matches: 9. Germline V gives CDR1 MNHEY, CDR2 SVGEGT. CDR3 DNA sequence: TGTGCCAGCAGTTCGGCGCAGGGGGCATATTATGGCTACACCTTC. Its translation: CASSSAQGAYYGYTF.

This clone was detected a few times. The chain combines TRBV6-5 with TRBJ1-4; D remains ambiguous. V was shortened by 9 bases and J by 8 bases, with 13 bases between the two germline ends. The CDR3 totals 12 residues. Per the germline V gene, CDR1 is MNHEY and CDR2 is SVGAGI. The CDR3 loop is CASSISGEKLFF. The CDR3 DNA sequence: TGTGCCAGTTCCATTTCCGGGGAAAAACTGTTTTTT.

The V gene is TRBV28, the J gene TRBJ2-6, with D possibly being TRBD1 (6 bases). This CDR3 spans 19 amino acids. CDR1 MDHEN and CDR2 SYDVKM come from the germline V gene. Trimming took 6 bases from V and 1 from J, leaving 22 bases between them. The CDR3 DNA is TGTGCCAGCAGATCACCCTACGATAGCCAGGGGTCTGGGGCCAACGTCCTGACTTTC. Translating gives CASRSPYDSQGSGANVLTF.

This sequence joins TRBV19 and TRBJ2-2, with 7 bases matching TRBD1. CDR1 is LNHDA and CDR2 is SQIVND in the germline V gene (reference sequence). Trimming removed 5 bases from V and 3 bases from J; junction bases left unmatched: 12. The CDR3 runs to 17 residues. This chain's CDR3 is CASSSSPGQYYTGELFF. In DNA, the CDR3 is TGTGCCAGTAGTTCCAGTCCGGGACAGTATTACACCGGGGAGCTGTTTTTT.

The genes are TRBV25-1 and TRBJ2-2; weak D call: TRBD2 (5 bases). The CDR3 spans 13 residues. From germline, CDR1 is MGHDK and CDR2 SYGVNS. Trimming pared 6 bases from V and 5 bases from J, leaving 10 bases between. The DNA of the CDR3 is TGTGCCAGCAGCGGACTCCATACCGGGGAGCTGTTTTTT. Encoded protein: CASSGLHTGELFF.

Concerning this clone: This sample also contains other DNA sequences that code for the same CDR3. The chain employs TRBV13 and TRBJ1-3; D may be TRBD1 (5 bases). Trimming stripped 2 bases from V and 3 bases from J, with 8 bases between. The CDR3 is made up of 14 amino acids. Per the germline V gene, CDR1 is PRHDT and CDR2 is FYEKMQ (reference sequence). The CDR3 spells CASSLRQGGNTIYF. For the CDR3, the DNA is TGTGCCAGCAGCTTACGCCAGGGTGGAAACACCATATATTTT.

The chain recombines TRBV18 with TRBJ1-4, with no clear D. This CDR3 spans 16 amino acids. V was cut by 3 bases and J by 1 base, with 12 bases left in between. CDR1 and CDR2 (germline): KGHSH, LQKENI. The DNA of the CDR3 is TGTGCCAGCTCACCCCTCTCAGGATTAACTAATGAAAAACTGTTTTTT. Amino acid sequence: CASSPLSGLTNEKLFF.

This clone was observed at least ten times. The chain couples TRBV10-2 to TRBJ2-2; TRBD2 agrees at 13 bases. Trimming removed 7 bases from V and 7 bases from J; junction bases left unmatched: 9. CDR1 WSHSY and CDR2 SAAADI come from the germline V gene. This CDR3 region has 16 residues. In DNA, the CDR3 is TGCGCCAGCAACATCGGACTAGCGGGAGCTAACGGGGAGCTGTTTTTT. This encodes CASNIGLAGANGELFF.

J is TRBJ1-4 and V is TRBV2; 8 bases align to TRBD1. The germline CDR1 and CDR2 sequences are SNHLY and FYNNEI. The ends lost 6 bases at V and 8 bases at J; junction bases unmatched: 8. The CDR3 totals 14 residues. The CDR3, as DNA: TGTGCCAGCAGGCTCAGGGGGCAGGGGGAAAAACTGTTTTTT. Its translation is CASRLRGQGEKLFF.

Written as DNA, the CDR3 is TGTGCCAGTAGTATTTTACAGGGTGGTCAGCCCCAGCATTTT. Protein: CASSILQGGQPQHF. This chain uses TRBV19 with TRBJ1-5; possible D gene TRBD1, 6 bases. CDR1 and CDR2 from the germline V gene are LNHDA and SQIVND (reference sequence). CDR3 length: 14 residues. The germline V and J ends were trimmed by 3 bases and 6 bases, with 12 bases remaining between them.